This paragraph covers one T cell receptor beta chain sequence. This receptor's antigen is unknown. No much larger clonotype is one base removed from it; base qualities were not supplied. This sample is drawn from a study of OX40 agonist ivuxolimab in advanced cancers. About the study as a whole: Ivuxolimab was a fully human IgG2 agonistic monoclonal antibody targeting the costimulatory receptor OX40 (CD134). Intravenous ivuxolimab was administered to patients every 2 weeks at six dose levels: 0.01, 0.1, 0.3, 1.5, 3 and 10 mg/kg. Of the approximately 50 dose-escalation patients, hepatocellular carcinoma was present in about 20, melanoma in some 15, renal cell carcinoma in 9 and head and neck cancer in 9. In the dose-escalation cohort, 65% to 90% of patients were male, and the mean age was approximately 64 years, with a range of 23 to 79. Patients were allowed to have had prior anti-PD-1, anti-PD-L1 or anti-CTLA-4 therapy, and roughly 40% of the dose-escalation patients had been treated with checkpoint inhibitors. Partial responses were achieved by three dose-escalation patients, of whom one had hepatocellular carcinoma and two had cutaneous melanoma. Peripheral TCRbeta sequencing was intended to test whether TCR sequence diversity was altered and clonal T-cell expansion was caused by ivuxolimab. The paper covers the monotherapy dose-escalation part of the phase I ivuxolimab trial, which included N ≈ 57 patients.

Genomic DNA was extracted from sorted cells for sequencing of the TCRbeta CDR3 region. The immunoSEQ Assay was used for sequencing of TCRbeta CDR3 regions. TCRdb provides this immuneACCESS table in a form limited to in-frame rearrangements. Some clones are lacking; in checked studies, under half of them reflect an unresolved V gene, and why the rest are absent is not known. The sample profile shows some 90,000 clones; approximately 90% of them were found once. 0.95% to 1.2% of the sample goes to the ten largest clones. Overall study outcomes, separate from this receptor: Low levels of normalized T-cell clonal expansion were also seen in some patients who did not respond. In the 0.1-3.0 mg/kg groups, partial responders were among the patients with the lowest normalized peripheral clonal expansion, particularly in CD8+ T cells. On average, CD8+ T cells showed more expanded clones than CD4+ T cells after ivuxolimab. At doses of 0.1 to 3.0 mg/kg, clonal expansion of both CD4+ and CD8+ T cells in blood was seen between baseline and week 6. The antigen specificity of the clonally expanded peripheral T cells was not determined.

The trial excluded patients who had a history of autoimmune disease or were on systemic immunosuppression. In every dose cohort, peripheral blood was drawn for TCR sequencing at baseline, cycle 4 day 1, and cycle 7 day 1. Samples came from an open-label, multicenter, first-in-human phase I dose-escalation trial of ivuxolimab. Adults with locally advanced or metastatic melanoma, renal cell carcinoma, hepatocellular carcinoma or head and neck squamous cell carcinoma were enrolled in the trial. Before TCR sequencing, CD4+ T cells and CD8+ T cells from peripheral blood were sorted into separate populations. The CDR3, from cysteine to phenylalanine, totals 15 residues. The DNA shown is the 45-base CDR3, in frame from base 1. CDR1 and CDR2 are drawn from the germline V gene: MNHEY, SVGAGI. V gives up 2 bases and J gives up 4 bases, and the segment between their germline ends measures 15 bases.

The receptor was isolated from an adult with an advanced solid tumor such as melanoma, head and neck, liver or kidney cancer. The sample was CD4+ or CD8+ T cells sorted from blood, taken in a trial of the OX40 agonist ivuxolimab. The chain uses TRBV6-5 and TRBJ2-7; the D call is tentative, TRBD1 or TRBD2, as each matches 5 bases. CDR3 loop: CASSYTGRDLYEQYF. The bases read TGTGCCAGCAGTTACACCGGCCGGGACCTATACGAGCAGTACTTC.